This entry is about one T cell receptor beta chain. Trimming took off 4 bases at V and 2 bases at J, with 12 bases between the two ends. The CDR3 has 14 residues. Germline lookup yields CDR1 SQVTM and CDR2 ANQGSEA. The sample comes from a study of blood T cell repertoires in COVID-19. Study at large: Samples taken during acute and convalescent COVID-19 were collected in the United States, Italy and Spain.

As processed by the authors: Nucleated cell number was recorded as an estimate derived from reference gene primer amplification. The data were produced by immunoSEQ multiplex PCR, yet TCRdb's version contains in-frame clones alone and is incomplete. V and J calls and clone size are as listed in that table; D and trimming were resolved from the DNA. Here the sample spans 90,000 to 130,000 clones, around nine tenths being singletons. The sample comprised peripheral blood. This receptor was identified in a middle-aged man with acute or convalescent COVID-19. The chain carries TRBV29-1 and TRBJ2-4; D call uncertain. CDR3 in amino acids: CSVVELKSKNIQYF. CDR3 nucleotides: TGCAGCGTTGTAGAGCTAAAATCCAAAAACATTCAGTACTTC.